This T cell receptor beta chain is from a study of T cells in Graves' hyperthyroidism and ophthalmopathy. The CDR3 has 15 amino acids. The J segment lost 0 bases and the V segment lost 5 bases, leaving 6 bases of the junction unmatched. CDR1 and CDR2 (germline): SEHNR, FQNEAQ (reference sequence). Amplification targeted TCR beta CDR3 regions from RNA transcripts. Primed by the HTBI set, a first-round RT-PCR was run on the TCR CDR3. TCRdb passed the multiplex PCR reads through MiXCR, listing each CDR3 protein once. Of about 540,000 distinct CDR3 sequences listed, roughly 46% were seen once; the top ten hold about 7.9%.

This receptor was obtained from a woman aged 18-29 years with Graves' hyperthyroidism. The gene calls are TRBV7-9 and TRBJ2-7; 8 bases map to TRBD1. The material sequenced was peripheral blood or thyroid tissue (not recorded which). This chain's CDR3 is CASSPDRGFSYEQYF. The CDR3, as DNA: TGTGCCAGCAGCCCTGACAGGGGCTTCTCCTACGAGCAGTACTTC.